The TCR beta chain under discussion was sequenced for a study of beta chain features in type 1 diabetes. Study as a whole: There were some 100,000,000 sorted cells examined across all samples. Study-level points and caveats: The study found moderately but significantly shorter TCRB CDR3s in all four CD4+ subsets of Type 1 diabetes patients. At VDJ recombination sites, type 1 diabetes patients had fewer insertions and more deleted nucleotides.

Germline V lookup: CDR1 SGHKS, CDR2 YYEKEE (reference sequence). The CDR3 has 17 amino acids. With 4 bases clipped from V and 3 bases from J, the junction kept 14 bases outside the gene matches. This clone was found a few times. Antigen: not known. The sequenced template was cDNA made from the entire isolated RNA. Repertoires were generated with immunoSEQ multiplex PCR, while TCRdb's copy carries only in-frame clones and drops some. The sample shows roughly 140,000 clones, roughly 8.1% of them seen only once. This TCR came from a man aged 18 to 29 in good health. V gene TRBV5-5 combines with J gene TRBJ2-7, with TRBD2 matching over 9 bases. The sample taken for sequencing was central memory CD4+ T cells from blood. The CDR3 DNA reads TGTGCCAGCAGCCCCTACTACTCCGGGACTAGCAGCTACGAGCAGTACTTC. Translation gives CASSPYYSGTSSYEQYF. Full variable domain (rest looked up from reference TRBV5-5 and TRBJ2-7): DAGVTQSPTHLIKTRGQQVTLRCSPISGHKSVSWYQQVLGQGPQFIFQYYEKEERGRGNFPDRFSARQFPNYSSELNVNALLLGDSALYLCASSPYYSGTSSYEQYFGPGTRLTVT.